This T cell receptor beta chain was captured in a study of T cells after yellow fever vaccination. The study, taken as a whole, reports: A large majority of primary-vaccination clones showed up again after the booster (about 97% CD4, 75% to 90% CD8). Compared with primary, the secondary response was weaker and peaked at day 5, not 15.

Trimming took off 5 bases at V and 4 bases at J, with 11 bases between the two ends. The CDR3 sequence is 12 residues long. The germline CDR1 and CDR2 sequences are SQVTM and ANQGSEA. Of note for this clonotype: What it recognizes is unknown.

Making TCR cDNA involved 5'RACE template switching, which added UMIs and a universal primer site. Via MiXCR, TCRdb re-called the 5' RACE reads, giving one row per CDR3 protein. The sample contains under 200,000 distinct CDR3 sequences, 11% of which appear only once. This sequence was found in a man aged 18 to 29 who received the YFV17D yellow fever vaccine. The specimen was CD8+ T cells sorted from PBMCs, collected 15 days after the yellow fever booster vaccination. This sequence joins TRBV29-1 and TRBJ1-1; weak D call: TRBD1 (5 bases). DNA of the CDR3: TGCAGCGTTTGGGGGGGGAGCACTGAAGCTTTCTTT. Protein sequence: CSVWGGSTEAFF.